These 21 T cell receptor beta chains came from one sample sequenced in a study of blood T cell repertoires in COVID-19. The table came from immunoSEQ multiplex PCR; TCRdb's copy has only in-frame clones and leaves some out. The sample records roughly 100,000 clones, approximately 80% being singletons. The sequenced sample was peripheral blood. The receptors stem from an elderly man with COVID-19, enrolled during active disease.

The DNA of the CDR3 is TGTGCCAGTAAAAGAACAGGGGTCACCGAGCAGTACTTC. Its translation is CASKRTGVTEQYF. J is TRBJ2-7 and V is TRBV19, with 7 bases identical to TRBD1. V lost 7 bases to trimming and J lost 6 bases; unmatched junction nucleotides: 9. CDR1 and CDR2 (germline): LNHDA, SQIVND (reference sequence). The CDR3 spans 13 residues.

The chain couples TRBV30 to TRBJ2-1, with D perhaps matching TRBD1 (5 bases). The CDR3 loop spans 12 amino acids. CDR1 and CDR2 (germline): GTSNPN, SVGIG (reference sequence). Trimming stripped 0 bases from V and 12 bases from J, with 12 bases between. The CDR3 DNA reads TGTGCCTGGAGTGTAGTCCTAGGGGTGCAGTTCTTC. Protein sequence: CAWSVVLGVQFF.

The chain combines TRBV7-2 with TRBJ2-7; TRBD1 is a possible D gene (6 bases). V gave up 2 bases and J gave up 2 bases, with 13 bases separating them. Germline lookup yields CDR1 SGHTA and CDR2 FQGNSA. The CDR3 spans 15 residues. DNA for the CDR3: TGTGCCAGCAGCTTAAGGCCAGGGGTGGCCTACGAGCAGTACTTC. Translated: CASSLRPGVAYEQYF.

CDR3 residues: CASGWTSGGAIGELFF. The CDR3 region has the DNA TGTGCTAGTGGTTGGACTAGCGGGGGGGCTATCGGGGAGCTGTTTTTT. This chain links TRBV12-5 with TRBJ2-2, with 15 nucleotides matching TRBD2. The CDR3 runs to 16 residues. The ends lost 4 bases at V and 7 bases at J; junction bases unmatched: 4. Germline lookup yields CDR1 LGHNT and CDR2 FRNRAP.

This rearrangement joins TRBV28 to TRBJ2-1; 7 positions match TRBD2. V dropped 5 bases and J dropped 9; count of bases not matched to a gene: 7. Germline CDR1 reads MDHEN; CDR2 reads SYDVKM. This CDR3 is 13 amino acids long. The DNA for the CDR3 is TGTGCCAGCAGTCGGACTAGTAGGAGTGAGCAGTTCTTC. Amino acids: CASSRTSRSEQFF.

The V call is TRBV4-2, the J call TRBJ2-7; 11 bases match TRBD1. V lost 0 bases to trimming and J lost 3 bases; unmatched junction nucleotides: 4. Germline CDR1 LGHNA, CDR2 YNFKEQ. CDR3 length: 16 amino acids. The CDR3 DNA reads TGTGCCAGCAGCCAAGATCGTGGGACAGGGGGCTACGAGCAGTACTTC. It specifies CASSQDRGTGGYEQYF.

The chain employs TRBV20-1 and TRBJ2-1; 7 bases agree with TRBD1. CDR1 and CDR2 from the germline V gene are DFQATT and SNEGSKA (reference sequence). There are 19 residues in the CDR3. V lost 3 bases and J lost 4; bases outside the gene matches: 21. The CDR3: CSASRPSPYRGLGYNEQFF. The CDR3, as DNA: TGCAGTGCTAGTCGGCCGAGCCCGTACAGGGGTCTAGGATACAATGAGCAGTTCTTC.

The chain combines TRBV19 with TRBJ2-1, with D unclear. V lost 5 bases and J lost 0, with 17 bases in between. CDR3 length: 17 amino acids. Germline V CDR1 and CDR2: LNHDA, SQIVND (reference sequence). The DNA for the CDR3 is TGTGCCAGTAGTCTCCTCCTGGGTCCGGGCTCCTACAATGAGCAGTTCTTC. It translates to CASSLLLGPGSYNEQFF.

The chain combines TRBV5-4 with TRBJ1-2; no firm D call. The CDR3 is 15 amino acids. The ends were cut back, 0 bases at V and 5 bases at J, with 14 bases in the middle. The germline V gene has CDR1 SGHNT and CDR2 YYREEE (reference sequence). The CDR3 sequence is CASSLVAGGPYGYTF. Written as DNA, the CDR3 is TGTGCCAGCAGCTTGGTGGCAGGAGGTCCTTATGGCTACACCTTC. The full variable domain, in which reference TRBV5-4 and TRBJ1-2 provide the parts outside the CDR3, is ETGVTQSPTHLIKTRGQQVTLRCSSQSGHNTVSWYQQALGQGPQFIFQYYREEENGRGNFPPRFSGLQFPNYSSELNVNALELDDSALYLCASSLVAGGPYGYTFGSGTRLTVV.

CDR3 sequence reads: CASSYAASNYEQYF. For the CDR3, the DNA is TGTGCCAGCAGTTACGCGGCGAGTAACTACGAGCAGTACTTC. The rearrangement joins TRBV6-5 to TRBJ2-7; unclear D gene. V was shortened by 2 bases and J by 3 bases, with 11 bases between the two germline ends. The CDR3 has 14 amino acids. Looked up from germline, CDR1 is MNHEY and CDR2 is SVGAGI.

The chain is built from TRBV7-3 and TRBJ2-1, with D maybe TRBD2 (6 bases). Germline V gives CDR1 SGHTA, CDR2 FQGTGA. The CDR3 is 16 residues long. Trimming shortened V by 2 bases and J by 4 bases, and 15 bases separated the two germline ends. The CDR3 bases are TGTGCCAGCAGCTTATCTTTTAGCGGAACTTACAATGAGCAGTTCTTC. Its protein product is CASSLSFSGTYNEQFF.

This chain links TRBV6-2 or TRBV6-3 with TRBJ2-7; 10 bases are shared with TRBD1. Unmatched junction bases numbered 7, after V lost 5 bases and J lost 0 bases. Per germline, CDR1 MNHEY and CDR2 SVGEGT. The CDR3 totals 16 residues. The CDR3 here is CASSPLGTGDSYEQYF. For the CDR3, the DNA is TGTGCCAGCAGTCCGCTTGGGACAGGGGACTCCTACGAGCAGTACTTC.

The chain has TRBV24-1 and TRBJ2-3; the D gene is possibly TRBD1 (6 bases). The germline CDR1 and CDR2 sequences are KGHDR and SFDVKD. CDR3 length: 15 residues. V was clipped by 3 bases and J by 2 bases, with 11 bases between them. The CDR3 spells CATSDRDIPTDTQYF. In DNA, the CDR3 is TGTGCCACCAGTGATCGGGACATACCCACAGATACGCAGTATTTT.

The rearrangement joins TRBV6-5 to TRBJ1-4, with 7 bases identical to TRBD1. This CDR3 has 13 amino acids. The ends lost 7 bases at V and 10 bases at J; junction bases unmatched: 9. In germline, CDR1 is MNHEY, CDR2 SVGAGI. Here the CDR3 reads CASTDRDRVKLFF. The CDR3 DNA is TGTGCCAGCACCGACAGGGATCGGGTAAAACTGTTTTTT.

The chain couples TRBV29-1 to TRBJ1-2; D gene unclear. CDR1 SQVTM and CDR2 ANQGSEA come from the germline V gene. V lost 0 bases and J 6 bases, leaving 5 bases between the germline ends. The CDR3 is made up of 11 amino acids. The CDR3 bases are TGCAGCGTTGAAGATAATCATGGCTACACCTTC. It is translated as CSVEDNHGYTF.

The V and J genes are TRBV11-2 and TRBJ2-7; D remains unclear. The CDR3 consists of 14 residues. Trimming shortened V by 5 bases and J by 0 bases, and 11 bases separated the two germline ends. Germline CDR1 and CDR2: SGHAT and FQNNGV. In DNA form, the CDR3 reads TGTGCCAGCAGCGAACTCTGGAGCTCCTACGAGCAGTACTTC. It encodes CASSELWSSYEQYF.

V is TRBV7-2 and J is TRBJ1-5; tentatively, D is TRBD1 (6 bases). Per the germline V gene, CDR1 is SGHTA and CDR2 is FQGNSA. V was clipped by 0 bases and J by 9 bases, with 6 bases between them. The CDR3 is made up of 12 amino acids. CDR3 coding DNA: TGTGCCAGCAGCTTAGCACAGGGGCCCCAGCATTTT. It encodes CASSLAQGPQHF.

This rearrangement joins TRBV5-1 to TRBJ1-5, with D unresolved. The CDR3 covers 13 residues. Germline CDR1 and CDR2: SGHRS and YFSETQ. Trimming left V 2 bases short and J 0 bases short, with 3 bases between. CDR3 residues: CASSFSSNQPQHF. DNA for the CDR3: TGCGCCAGCAGCTTTAGTAGCAATCAGCCCCAGCATTTT.

V is TRBV29-1 and J is TRBJ1-2; 8 bases are shared with TRBD1. V was pared by 1 base and J by 4 bases, with 8 bases of the junction left unmatched. Germline assignment: CDR1 SQVTM and CDR2 ANQGSEA. The CDR3 contains 15 residues. The CDR3 sequence: CSVEVYGTGGYGYTF. DNA for the CDR3: TGCAGCGTTGAAGTTTACGGTACAGGGGGCTATGGCTACACCTTC.

V and J are TRBV9 and TRBJ1-3, with D perhaps matching TRBD1 (6 bases). The CDR3 has 14 amino acids. The V and J ends lost 0 bases and 4 bases respectively, with 8 bases between them. The germline V gene has CDR1 SGDLS and CDR2 YYNGEE. CDR3 nucleotides: TGTGCCAGCAGCGTAGACAGGGTAGGAAACACCATATATTTT. Amino acid sequence: CASSVDRVGNTIYF.

The chain combines TRBV14 with TRBJ2-2, with D maybe TRBD2 (5 bases). The CDR3 spans 14 residues. Germline lookup yields CDR1 SGHDN and CDR2 FVKESK. V was clipped by 4 bases and J by 5 bases, with 11 bases between them. CDR3 loop: CASSLSRRTGELFF. DNA of the CDR3: TGTGCCAGCAGCCTAAGTAGGAGGACCGGGGAGCTGTTTTTT.